Below are 8 T cell receptor beta chains sequenced from a single sample in a study of T cell responses to AZD1222 COVID-19 vaccine. Data came from immunoSEQ multiplex PCR; TCRdb stores just in-frame clones and leaves some out. The sample holds 55,000 to 80,000 clones, 80% to 90% seen once. Sequenced material: peripheral blood, taken 28 days after the second AZD1222 dose. The receptors stem from an adult who received the AZD1222 COVID-19 vaccine.

This clone was observed a handful of times. The chain employs TRBV11-3 and TRBJ1-1; D not resolved. The germline V gene encodes CDR1 SGHNT and CDR2 YENEEA. V lost 3 bases and J lost 1, with 6 bases in between. The CDR3 covers 13 residues. The chain's CDR3 is CASSFAPNTEAFF. In nucleotides, the CDR3 is TGTGCCAGCAGCTTCGCCCCGAACACTGAAGCTTTCTTT.

V gene TRBV6-5 combines with J gene TRBJ2-5; 10 bases are a match to TRBD1. Trimming cost V 8 bases and J 4 bases; bases outside gene matches: 10. Germline V CDR1 and CDR2: MNHEY, SVGAGI. CDR3 length equals 15 residues. CDR3 residues: CASSRWDRGAETQYF. Written as DNA, the CDR3 is TGTGCCAGCTCCAGATGGGACAGGGGAGCAGAGACCCAGTACTTC.

The chain joins TRBV29-1 to TRBJ1-2; no firm D call. CDR3 size: 13 residues. Trimming took 4 bases from V and 4 from J, leaving 13 bases between them. Germline loops: CDR1 SQVTM, CDR2 ANQGSEA. CDR3 in amino acids: CSVGGLSSYGYTF. DNA of the CDR3: TGCAGCGTTGGTGGGCTTTCCTCCTATGGCTACACCTTC. The full variable domain, in which reference TRBV29-1 and TRBJ1-2 provide the parts outside the CDR3, is SAVISQKPSRDICQRGTSLTIQCQVDSQVTMMFWYRQQPGQSLTLIATANQGSEATYESGFVIDKFPISRPNLTFSTLTVSNMSPEDSSIYLCSVGGLSSYGYTFGSGTRLTVV.

This clone came up a few times. The rearrangement links TRBV29-1 to TRBJ2-7, with a weak D call TRBD1 (6 bases). CDR1 SQVTM and CDR2 ANQGSEA come from the germline V gene. This CDR3 region has 14 residues. The V gene lost 7 bases and the J gene lost 0 bases, with 16 bases spanning the gap. CDR3 DNA: TGCAGCGCCGATACAGGGCCACCCTCCTACGAGCAGTACTTC. The encoded protein is CSADTGPPSYEQYF.

The rearrangement joins TRBV6-2 or TRBV6-3 to TRBJ2-1; 9 bases are shared with TRBD2. V shed 4 bases, J shed 6 bases, and the junction held 7 bases outside the gene matches. Looked up from germline, CDR1 is MNHEY and CDR2 is SVGEGT. CDR3 length: 15 amino acids. CDR3 sequence: CASSWQTSGPNEQFF. CDR3 nucleotides: TGTGCCAGCAGTTGGCAGACTAGCGGCCCCAATGAGCAGTTCTTC.

The chain is built from TRBV20-1 and TRBJ1-1; TRBD1 matches at 7 bases. V dropped 3 bases and J dropped 5; count of bases not matched to a gene: 15. The germline CDR1 and CDR2 sequences are DFQATT and SNEGSKA (reference sequence). The CDR3 is 16 amino acids. The CDR3 protein is CSASSPRQGWKTEAFF. In DNA form, the CDR3 reads TGCAGTGCTAGTTCCCCCCGACAGGGATGGAAGACTGAAGCTTTCTTT.

This clone was seen a single time. V usage is TRBV11-3 and J usage is TRBJ2-1; D gene uncertain. Trimming shortened V by 1 base and J by 7 bases, and 8 bases separated the two germline ends. The CDR3 spans 13 residues. Germline V gene sequence: CDR1 SGHNT, CDR2 YENEEA. In DNA form, the CDR3 reads TGTGCCAGCAGCTTAGGCCGACCGAATGAGCAGTTCTTC. This translates into CASSLGRPNEQFF.

The chain couples TRBV3-1 (or the pseudogene TRBV3-2) to TRBJ1-2; TRBD1 aligns across 9 bases. The CDR3 sequence is 17 residues long. The germline V gene encodes CDR1 LGHDT and CDR2 YNNKEL (reference sequence). With V trimmed by 1 base and J by 7 bases, 13 bases remained unmatched. CDR3 DNA: TGTGCCAGCAGCCAAGCTTCCCGGGACAGGGTTGATGTTGGCTACACCTTC. Its translation is CASSQASRDRVDVGYTF.